Given below is one T cell receptor (beta chain) in context. It has no known antigen specificity. Within one base of it there is no much larger clone, and no base qualities were kept. This specimen belongs to a study of CD8+ T cells in alopecia areata (dated by TCRdb to the late 2010s). Background on the whole study: Treated patients were enrolled in an open-label pilot trial of oral tofacitinib, 5 to 10 mg twice daily, for moderate-to-severe alopecia areata. Tofacitinib was administered for 6 to 18 months, and 6 months of follow-up off drug were then conducted to assess delayed response and recurrence. Scalp tissue and sorted CD4+ and CD8+ peripheral blood T cells from patchy and totalis/universalis alopecia areata patients and from healthy controls were covered by human TCRbeta sequencing. Biopsies were taken from tofacitinib-treated patients at baseline and again at 4 and 24 weeks into treatment, and several of those patients also had a later scalp biopsy. For the treated patients, the SALT score, which quantifies what percentage of scalp surface area is affected, served as the measure of disease severity. Scalp clonality was compared among normal scalp (n=4), patchy alopecia areata scalp (n=8), and alopecia totalis/universalis scalp (n=8). To study T cell clonal expansion in alopecia areata, the researchers applied high-throughput TCRbeta sequencing to both the C3H/HeJ mouse model and human patients. Amplification of TCRbeta CDR3 regions was done by immunoSEQ multiplex PCR using 35 Vbeta forward primers and 13 Jbeta reverse primers. The RNA source kit depended on sample type: the PAXgene miRNA kit for fixed scalp, the miRNeasy kit for PBMCs, and the RNeasy kit for mouse skin. The research as a whole found: Shared TCR sequences between patients were less evident than in mice, which may be partly attributable to HLA diversity in the patient population. During tofacitinib treatment, many expanded lesional clones stuck around in both scalp and blood, and this persistence may partly explain why relapse happens after treatment is stopped. Unlike mouse skin, which is dominated by gammadelta T cells, normal human skin has resident alphabeta T cells that are also sequenced, and this complicates analysis of the scalp TCR repertoire. Because the treated cohort was small and had only one nonresponder, larger studies are needed to examine links between baseline CD8+ expansion and response. Higher clonality and more expanded CD8+ clones were observed in lesional scalp than in normal scalp, particularly in alopecia totalis/universalis, a finding suggestive of antigenic drive. Tofacitinib significantly decreased scalp clonality and the number of expanded CD8+ clones among the top 100 scalp clones.

The protocol used for the library was the immunoSEQ multiplex PCR assay. For TCR sequencing, RNA was extracted from every sample and reverse transcribed into cDNA to serve as template. First-strand cDNA was synthesized with SuperScript III using a 2:1 mix of oligo-dT and random hexamers. A synthetic immune receptor repertoire was used to assess amplification bias, and residual bias was removed computationally. Concerning the study's data processing: After raw reads were preprocessed to remove errors, the CDR3 was defined following IMGT conventions as running from the conserved cysteine to phenylalanine. Clonality was computed as 1 minus the Shannon entropy, with the entropy normalized by log2 of the number of productive unique TCRs. Scalp TCRbeta sequences were cross-referenced with sorted blood CD4 and CD8 repertoires so that the CD4 or CD8 identity of scalp clones could be inferred. TCRdb's version of the immuneACCESS table is confined to in-frame rearrangements and falls short of the full clone set. An unresolved V gene accounts for under half of the shortfall where checked; the remainder is of unknown origin. V, J and clone size were drawn from that table, and D and trimming were deduced from the DNA. The sample table contains approximately 210,000 clones; only one count was recorded for roughly 60% of them. The ten biggest clones cover 1.3% of the sample.

The label giving this sample's treatment or condition can be read as: oral pan-JAK inhibitor, 5-10 mg twice daily. Lesional scalp punch biopsies and peripheral blood were obtained from alopecia areata patients. PBMCs were isolated by density centrifugation and stained for CD3, CD4 and CD8, after which CD4+ and CD8+ T cells were sorted on a FACSAria. The source was CD4+ T cells sorted from blood, collected around week 50, from a patient treated with tofacitinib. The clonotype was recovered from a human donor with alopecia areata.

The CDR3 protein is CASSFKQAYSNQPQHF. The bases read TGTGCCAGCAGTTTTAAACAGGCCTATAGCAATCAGCCCCAGCATTTT. Rearrangement joined TRBV28 to TRBJ1-5; the D region possibly corresponds to TRBD1 (5 bases align). The germline V gene encodes CDR1 MDHEN and CDR2 SYDVKM. V is reduced by 3 bases and J by 0 bases, leaving a spacing of 12 bases between them. The CDR3, cysteine through phenylalanine, is 16 amino acids long. Only CDR3 DNA is held: 48 bases, read in frame from base 1. The full variable domain, with segments outside the CDR3 supplied by the reference TRBV28 and TRBJ1-5 proteins, appears as DVKVTQSSRYLVKRTGEKVFLECVQDMDHENMFWYRQDPGLGLRLIYFSYDVKMKEKGDIPEGYSVSREKKERFSLILESASTNQTSMYLCASSFKQAYSNQPQHFGDGTRLSIL.